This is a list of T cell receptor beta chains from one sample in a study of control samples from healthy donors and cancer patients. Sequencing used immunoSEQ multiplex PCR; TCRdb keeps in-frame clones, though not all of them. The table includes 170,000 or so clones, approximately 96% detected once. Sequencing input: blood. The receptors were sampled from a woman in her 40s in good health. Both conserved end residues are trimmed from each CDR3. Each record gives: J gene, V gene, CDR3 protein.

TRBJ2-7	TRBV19	ASSSPGTGGRHEQY
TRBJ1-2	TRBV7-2	ASSLTATLTNYGYT
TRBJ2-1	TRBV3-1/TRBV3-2	ASSQVSIQF
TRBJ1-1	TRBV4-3	ASSPLYGGNTEAF
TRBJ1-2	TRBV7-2	ASSLEGRERDGYT
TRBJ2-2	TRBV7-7	ASSLTRSTGELF
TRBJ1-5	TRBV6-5	ASTPTGTSNQPQH
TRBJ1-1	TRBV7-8	ASSASEGGPEAF
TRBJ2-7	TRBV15	ATSRETGLGEQY
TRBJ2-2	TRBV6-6	ASRALGRELF
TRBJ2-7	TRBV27	ASSLSGTGVQY
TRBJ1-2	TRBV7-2	ASSLDAGSYGYT
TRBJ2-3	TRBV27	ASSSRYRAADTQY
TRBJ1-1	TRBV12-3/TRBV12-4	ASSGLSTEAF
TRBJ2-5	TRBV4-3	ASSQEASGWETQY
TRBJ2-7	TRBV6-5	ASRRETDSSYEQY
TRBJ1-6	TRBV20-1	SASLGADSPLH
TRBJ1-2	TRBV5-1	ASSLDSNYGYT
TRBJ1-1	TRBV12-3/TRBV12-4	ASSYRAVEAF
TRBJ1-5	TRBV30	AWSENTGLGQPQH
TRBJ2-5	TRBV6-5	ASSYGGDWETQY
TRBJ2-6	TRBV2	ASSESGIRLGANVLT
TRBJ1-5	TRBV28	ASSYGQNQPQH
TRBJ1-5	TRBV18	ASSPTSIGDQPQH
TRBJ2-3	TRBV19	ATEGRGTDTQY
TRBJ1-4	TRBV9	ASSFQQGASEKLF
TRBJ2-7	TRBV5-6	ASSIGHFTYEQY
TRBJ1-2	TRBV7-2	ASSPSRVISGYT
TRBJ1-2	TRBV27	ASGTGDRGYT
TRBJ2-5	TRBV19	ASETGWGTQY
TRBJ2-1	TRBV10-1	ASSESRAGVISNEQF
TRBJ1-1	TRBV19	ASSPQGGTEAF
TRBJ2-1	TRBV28	ASTLGQKNNEQF
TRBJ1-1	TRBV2	ASTENTEAF
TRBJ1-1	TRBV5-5	ASAFGWAEAF
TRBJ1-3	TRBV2	ASSENRAAPGNTIY
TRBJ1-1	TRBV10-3	AITATGLDTEAF
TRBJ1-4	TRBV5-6	ASSLFRDRVVKLF
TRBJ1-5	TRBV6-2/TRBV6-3	ASSIPQGNQPQH
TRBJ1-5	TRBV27	ASSARGAAPSNQPQH
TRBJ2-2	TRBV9	ASSLDSRGTGELF
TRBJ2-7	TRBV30	AWSVGYEQY
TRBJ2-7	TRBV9	ASSVGGAEAYEQY
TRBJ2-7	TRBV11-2	ASRLSGTSIYEQY
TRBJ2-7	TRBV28	ASSSIWDRRTEQY
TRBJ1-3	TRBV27	ASSLDRSSGNTIY
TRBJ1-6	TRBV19	ASSIYDSIGSPLH
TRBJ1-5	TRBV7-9	ASSRRVSQPQH
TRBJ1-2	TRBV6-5	ASSPVRAANYGYT
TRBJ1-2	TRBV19	ASSGNYGYT
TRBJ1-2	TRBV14	ASSQDLGQANYGYT